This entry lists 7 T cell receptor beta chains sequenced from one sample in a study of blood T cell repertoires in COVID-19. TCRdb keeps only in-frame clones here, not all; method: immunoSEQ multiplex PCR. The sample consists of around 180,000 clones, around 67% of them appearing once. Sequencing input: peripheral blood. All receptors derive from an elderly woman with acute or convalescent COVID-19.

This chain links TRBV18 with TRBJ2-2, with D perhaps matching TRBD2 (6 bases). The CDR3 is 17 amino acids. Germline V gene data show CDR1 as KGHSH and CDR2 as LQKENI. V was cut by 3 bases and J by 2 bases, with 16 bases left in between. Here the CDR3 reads CASSPAAFGGNTGELFF. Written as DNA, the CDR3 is TGTGCCAGCTCACCCGCCGCTTTCGGGGGAAACACCGGGGAGCTGTTTTTT.

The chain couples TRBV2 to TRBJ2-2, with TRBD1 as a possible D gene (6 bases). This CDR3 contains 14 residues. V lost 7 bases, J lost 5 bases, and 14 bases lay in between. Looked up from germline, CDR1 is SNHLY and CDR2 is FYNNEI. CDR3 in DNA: TGTGCCAGCAAATTGACAGGATTTACCGGGGAGCTGTTTTTT. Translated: CASKLTGFTGELFF.

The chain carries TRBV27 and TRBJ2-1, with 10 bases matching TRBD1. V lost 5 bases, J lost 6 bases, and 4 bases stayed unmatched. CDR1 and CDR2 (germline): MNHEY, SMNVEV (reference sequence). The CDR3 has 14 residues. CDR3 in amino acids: CASSMTGGINEQFF. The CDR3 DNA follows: TGTGCCAGCAGTATGACAGGGGGCATCAATGAGCAGTTCTTC.

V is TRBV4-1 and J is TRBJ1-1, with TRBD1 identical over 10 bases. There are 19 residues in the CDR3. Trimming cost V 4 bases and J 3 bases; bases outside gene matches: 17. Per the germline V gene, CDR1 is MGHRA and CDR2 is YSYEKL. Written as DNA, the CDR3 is TGCGCCAGCAGCCTTCTCCCGACGGGACAGGGGAAGGTGTACACTGAAGCTTTCTTT. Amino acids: CASSLLPTGQGKVYTEAFF.

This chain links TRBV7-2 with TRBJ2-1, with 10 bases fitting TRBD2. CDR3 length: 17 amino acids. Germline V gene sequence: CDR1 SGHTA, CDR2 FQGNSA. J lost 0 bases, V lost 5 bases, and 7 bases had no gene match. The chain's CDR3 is CASSPRTSGPSYNEQFF. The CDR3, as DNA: TGTGCCAGCAGCCCCCGGACTAGCGGACCCTCCTACAATGAGCAGTTCTTC.

The CDR3 loop reads CASSLGPTSSNEQFF. The CDR3 DNA reads TGTGCCAGCAGCTTGGGACCGACTAGCAGCAATGAGCAGTTCTTC. The genes are TRBV7-3 and TRBJ2-1; 7 bases are a match to TRBD2. Trimming at V came to 3 bases and at J to 6 bases, leaving 8 bases not matched to a gene. CDR3 length equals 15 residues. Germline V CDR1 and CDR2: SGHTA, FQGTGA.

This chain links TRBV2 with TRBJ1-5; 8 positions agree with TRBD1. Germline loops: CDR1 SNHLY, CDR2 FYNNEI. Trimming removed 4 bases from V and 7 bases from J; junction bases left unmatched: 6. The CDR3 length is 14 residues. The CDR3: CASSGPTGEQPQHF. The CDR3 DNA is TGTGCCAGCAGTGGGCCGACAGGGGAACAGCCCCAGCATTTT. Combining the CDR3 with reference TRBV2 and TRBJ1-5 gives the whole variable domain EPEVTQTPSHQVTQMGQEVILRCVPISNHLYFYWYRQILGQKVEFLVSFYNNEISEKSEIFDDQFSVERPDGSNFTLKIRSTKLEDSAMYFCASSGPTGEQPQHFGDGTRLSIL.